Sequencing of this T cell receptor (beta chain) was carried out in a study of blood T cell repertoires in COVID-19. Generated by immunoSEQ multiplex PCR, the TCRdb table keeps only in-frame clones and is missing some. The table records some 200,000 clones, 80% to 90% of them present only once. V gave up 2 bases and J gave up 7 bases, with 15 bases separating them. CDR1 and CDR2 (germline): MNHEY, SVGAGI. This CDR3 comprises 15 residues. The sample taken for sequencing was peripheral blood. This rearrangement joins TRBV6-5 to TRBJ2-1; a possible D gene is TRBD2 (5 bases). This receptor was taken from a man older than 75 with acute or convalescent COVID-19. CDR3 nucleotides: TGTGCCAGCAGTTACCGGTCTAGCCACGGAAATGAGCAGTTCTTC. This sequence encodes CASSYRSSHGNEQFF.